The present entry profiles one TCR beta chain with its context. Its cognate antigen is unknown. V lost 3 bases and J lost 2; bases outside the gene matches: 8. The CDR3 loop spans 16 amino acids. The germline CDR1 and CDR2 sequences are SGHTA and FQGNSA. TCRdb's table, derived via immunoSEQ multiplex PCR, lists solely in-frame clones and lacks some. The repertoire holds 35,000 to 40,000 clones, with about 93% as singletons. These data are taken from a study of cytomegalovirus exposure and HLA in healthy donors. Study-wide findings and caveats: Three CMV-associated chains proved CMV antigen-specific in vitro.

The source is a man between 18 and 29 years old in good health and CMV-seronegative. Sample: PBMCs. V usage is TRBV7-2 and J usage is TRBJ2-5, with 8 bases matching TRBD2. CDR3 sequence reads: CASSFIGRAGQETQYF. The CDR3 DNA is TGTGCCAGCAGCTTCATCGGGAGGGCCGGGCAAGAGACCCAGTACTTC. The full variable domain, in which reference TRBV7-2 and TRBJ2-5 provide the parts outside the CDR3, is GAGVSQSPSNKVTEKGKDVELRCDPISGHTALYWYRQSLGQGLEFLIYFQGNSAPDKSGLPSDRFSAERTGGSVSTLTIQRTQQEDSAVYLCASSFIGRAGQETQYFGPGTRLLVL.